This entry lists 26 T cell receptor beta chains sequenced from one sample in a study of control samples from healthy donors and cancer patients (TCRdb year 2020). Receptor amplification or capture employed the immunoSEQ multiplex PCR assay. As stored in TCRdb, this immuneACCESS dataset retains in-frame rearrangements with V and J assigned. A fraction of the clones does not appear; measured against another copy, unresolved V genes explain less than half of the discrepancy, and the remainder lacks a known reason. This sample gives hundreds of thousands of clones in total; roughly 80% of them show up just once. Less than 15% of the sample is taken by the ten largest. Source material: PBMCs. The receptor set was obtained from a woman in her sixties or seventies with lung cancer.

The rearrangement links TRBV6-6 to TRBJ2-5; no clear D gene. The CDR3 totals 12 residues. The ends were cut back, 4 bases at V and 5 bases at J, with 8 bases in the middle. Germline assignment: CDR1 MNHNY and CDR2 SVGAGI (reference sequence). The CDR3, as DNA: TGTGCCAGCAGTTCCTCCACGGAGACCCAGTACTTC. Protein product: CASSSSTETQYF.

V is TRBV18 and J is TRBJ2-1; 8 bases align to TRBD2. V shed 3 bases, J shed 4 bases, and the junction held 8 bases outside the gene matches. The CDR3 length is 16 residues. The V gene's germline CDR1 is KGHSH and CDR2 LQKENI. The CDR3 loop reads CASSPLGRGEYNEQFF. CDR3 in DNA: TGTGCCAGCTCACCCCTCGGGCGGGGGGAATACAATGAGCAGTTCTTC.

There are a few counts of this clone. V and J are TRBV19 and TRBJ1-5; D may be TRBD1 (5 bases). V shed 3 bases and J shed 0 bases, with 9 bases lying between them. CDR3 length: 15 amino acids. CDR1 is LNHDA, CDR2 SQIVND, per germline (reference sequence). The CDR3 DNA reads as TGTGCCAGTAGTATGGTGGGGCCTAGCAATCAGCCCCAGCATTTT. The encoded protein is CASSMVGPSNQPQHF.

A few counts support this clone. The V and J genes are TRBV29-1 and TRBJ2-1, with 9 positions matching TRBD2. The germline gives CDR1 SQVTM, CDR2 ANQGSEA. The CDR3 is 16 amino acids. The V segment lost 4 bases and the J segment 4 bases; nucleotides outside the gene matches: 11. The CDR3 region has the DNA TGCAGCGTTGCGGGACGTAGCGGGAGTTATTACAATGAGCAGTTCTTC. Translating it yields CSVAGRSGSYYNEQFF.

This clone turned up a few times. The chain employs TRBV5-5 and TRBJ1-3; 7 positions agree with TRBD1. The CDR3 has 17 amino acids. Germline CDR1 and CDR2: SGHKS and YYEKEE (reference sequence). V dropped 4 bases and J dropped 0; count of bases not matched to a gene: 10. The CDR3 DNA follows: TGTGCCAGCAGCCCGGGGACAGCCAGCTACTCTGGAAACACCATATATTTT. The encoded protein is CASSPGTASYSGNTIYF.

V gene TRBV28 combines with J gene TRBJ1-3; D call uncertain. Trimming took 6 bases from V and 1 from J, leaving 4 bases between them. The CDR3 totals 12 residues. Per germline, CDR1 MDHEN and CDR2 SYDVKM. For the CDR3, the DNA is TGTGCCAGCAGAGTATCTGGAAACACCATATATTTT. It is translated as CASRVSGNTIYF.

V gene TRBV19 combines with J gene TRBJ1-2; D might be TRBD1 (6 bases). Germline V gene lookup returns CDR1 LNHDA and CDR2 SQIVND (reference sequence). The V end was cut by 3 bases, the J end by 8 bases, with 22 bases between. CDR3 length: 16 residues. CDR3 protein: CASSILQGAATSGYTF. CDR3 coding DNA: TGTGCCAGTAGTATCCTACAGGGAGCCGCAACTTCGGGCTACACCTTC.

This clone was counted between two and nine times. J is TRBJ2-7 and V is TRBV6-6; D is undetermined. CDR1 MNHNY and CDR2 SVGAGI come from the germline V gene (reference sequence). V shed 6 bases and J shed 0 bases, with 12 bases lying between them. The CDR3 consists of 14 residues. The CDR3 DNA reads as TGTGCCAGCAGCCTCCAGTCCATCTCCTACGAGCAGTACTTC. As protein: CASSLQSISYEQYF.

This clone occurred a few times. CDR3 region: CASSLGAGGEQYF. The CDR3 bases are TGTGCCAGCAGCCTCGGGGCAGGGGGCGAGCAGTACTTC. V usage is TRBV11-2 and J usage is TRBJ2-7; 7 bases map to TRBD1. Germline loops: CDR1 SGHAT, CDR2 FQNNGV. The ends lost 5 bases at V and 6 bases at J; junction bases unmatched: 7. The CDR3 has 13 amino acids.

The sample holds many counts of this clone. As DNA, the CDR3 is TGTGCCAGCAGTACCTTGACTGCCATCTCCTACGAGCAGTACTTC. Encoded protein: CASSTLTAISYEQYF. V gene TRBV6-5 combines with J gene TRBJ2-7, with D uncertain. The germline CDR1 and CDR2 sequences are MNHEY and SVGAGI. CDR3 length: 15 amino acids. V was clipped by 5 bases and J by 0 bases, with 14 bases between them.

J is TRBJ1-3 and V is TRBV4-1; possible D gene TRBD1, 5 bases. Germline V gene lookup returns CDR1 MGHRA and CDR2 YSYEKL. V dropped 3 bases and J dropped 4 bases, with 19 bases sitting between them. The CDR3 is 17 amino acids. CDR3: CASSHPLQDRRGNTIYF. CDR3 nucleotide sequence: TGCGCCAGCAGCCACCCCCTACAGGACCGGCGAGGAAACACCATATATTTT.

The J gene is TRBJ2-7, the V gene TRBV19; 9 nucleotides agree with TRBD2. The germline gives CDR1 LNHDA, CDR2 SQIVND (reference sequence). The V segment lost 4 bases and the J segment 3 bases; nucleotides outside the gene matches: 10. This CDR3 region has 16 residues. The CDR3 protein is CASSRASGTLGYEQYF. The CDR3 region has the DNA TGTGCCAGTAGTAGGGCTAGCGGGACTCTCGGCTACGAGCAGTACTTC.

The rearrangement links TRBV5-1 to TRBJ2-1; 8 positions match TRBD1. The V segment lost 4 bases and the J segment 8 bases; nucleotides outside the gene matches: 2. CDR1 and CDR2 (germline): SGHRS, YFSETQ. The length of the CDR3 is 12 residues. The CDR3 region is CASSVTGDEQFF. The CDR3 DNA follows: TGCGCCAGCAGCGTGACAGGGGATGAGCAGTTCTTC. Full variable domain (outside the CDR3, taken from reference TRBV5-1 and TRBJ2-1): KAGVTQTPRYLIKTRGQQVTLSCSPISGHRSVSWYQQTPGQGLQFLFEYFSETQRNKGNFPGRFSGRQFSNSRSEMNVSTLELGDSALYLCASSVTGDEQFFGPGTRLTVL.

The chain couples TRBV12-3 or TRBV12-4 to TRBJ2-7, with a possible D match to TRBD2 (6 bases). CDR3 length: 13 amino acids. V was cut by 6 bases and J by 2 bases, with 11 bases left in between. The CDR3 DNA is TGTGCCAGCAGGGGGACTCGAACCTACGAGCAGTACTTC. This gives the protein CASRGTRTYEQYF.

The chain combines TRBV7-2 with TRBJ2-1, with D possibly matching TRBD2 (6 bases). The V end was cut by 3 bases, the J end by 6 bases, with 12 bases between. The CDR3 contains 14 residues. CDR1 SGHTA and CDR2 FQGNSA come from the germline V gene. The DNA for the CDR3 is TGTGCCAGCAGCTTCCCCGGGACTTTCAATGAGCAGTTCTTC. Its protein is CASSFPGTFNEQFF.

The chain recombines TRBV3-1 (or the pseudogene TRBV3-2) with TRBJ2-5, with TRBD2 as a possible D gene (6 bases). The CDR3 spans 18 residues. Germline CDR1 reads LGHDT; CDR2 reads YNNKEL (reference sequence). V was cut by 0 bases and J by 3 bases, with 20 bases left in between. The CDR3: CASSQEPRGTSRKETQYF. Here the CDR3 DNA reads TGTGCCAGCAGCCAAGAACCCCGGGGCACTAGCCGGAAAGAGACCCAGTACTTC.

As DNA, the CDR3 is TGCGCCAGCAGCGAGGGACTAGCGACCCGCACAGATACGCAGTATTTT. Amino acid sequence: CASSEGLATRTDTQYF. J is TRBJ2-3 and V is TRBV5-1; TRBD2 aligns across 10 bases. The CDR3 sequence is 16 residues long. Germline assignment: CDR1 SGHRS and CDR2 YFSETQ. J lost 1 base, V lost 4 bases, and 6 bases had no gene match.

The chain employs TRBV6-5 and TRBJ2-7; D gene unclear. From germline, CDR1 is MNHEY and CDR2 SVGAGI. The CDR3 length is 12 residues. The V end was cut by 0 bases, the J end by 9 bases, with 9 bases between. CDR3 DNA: TGTGCCAGCAGTTACTCCTCGACCCCGCAGTACTTC. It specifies CASSYSSTPQYF.

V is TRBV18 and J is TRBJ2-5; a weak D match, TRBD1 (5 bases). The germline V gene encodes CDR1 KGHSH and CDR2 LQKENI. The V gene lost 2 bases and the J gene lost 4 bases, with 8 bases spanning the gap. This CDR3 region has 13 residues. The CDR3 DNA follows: TGTGCCAGCTCACCAGGGCAGGGAGAGACCCAGTACTTC. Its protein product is CASSPGQGETQYF.

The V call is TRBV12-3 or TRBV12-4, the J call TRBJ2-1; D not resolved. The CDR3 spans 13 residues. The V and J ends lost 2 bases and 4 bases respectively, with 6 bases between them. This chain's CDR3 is CASSLLEYNEQFF. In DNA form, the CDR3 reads TGTGCCAGCAGTTTACTGGAGTACAATGAGCAGTTCTTC.

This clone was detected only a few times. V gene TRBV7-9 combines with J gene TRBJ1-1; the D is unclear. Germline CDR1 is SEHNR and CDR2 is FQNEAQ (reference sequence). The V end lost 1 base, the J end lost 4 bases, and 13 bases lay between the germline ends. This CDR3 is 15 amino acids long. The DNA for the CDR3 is TGTGCCAGCAGCTTAGTACCCCTCGCAGGCACTGAAGCTTTCTTT. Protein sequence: CASSLVPLAGTEAFF.

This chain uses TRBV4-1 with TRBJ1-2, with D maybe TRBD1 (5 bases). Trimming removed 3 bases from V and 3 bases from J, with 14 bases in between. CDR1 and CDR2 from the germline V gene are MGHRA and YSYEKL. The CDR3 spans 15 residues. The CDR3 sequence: CASSQTPQAHYGYTF. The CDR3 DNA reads TGCGCCAGCAGCCAGACCCCACAGGCCCACTATGGCTACACCTTC.

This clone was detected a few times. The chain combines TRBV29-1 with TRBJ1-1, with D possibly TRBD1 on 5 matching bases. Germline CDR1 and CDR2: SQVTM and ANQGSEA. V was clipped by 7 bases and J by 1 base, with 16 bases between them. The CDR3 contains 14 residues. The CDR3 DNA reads TGCAGCGCCCCAGCTCGTGGGGCGAACACTGAAGCTTTCTTT. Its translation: CSAPARGANTEAFF.

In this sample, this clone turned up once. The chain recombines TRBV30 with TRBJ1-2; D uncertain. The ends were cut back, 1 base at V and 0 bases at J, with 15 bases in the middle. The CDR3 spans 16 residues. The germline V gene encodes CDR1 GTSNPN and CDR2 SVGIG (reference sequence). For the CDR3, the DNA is TGTGCCTGGAGTGGGAAAGGGATAGGGACTAACTATGGCTACACCTTC. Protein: CAWSGKGIGTNYGYTF. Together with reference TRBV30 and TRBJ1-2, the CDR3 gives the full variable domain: SQTIHQWPATLVQPVGSPLSLECTVEGTSNPNLYWYRQAAGRGLQLLFYSVGIGQISSEVPQNLSASRPQDRQFILSSKKLLLSDSGFYLCAWSGKGIGTNYGYTFGSGTRLTVV.

CDR3 DNA sequence: TGTGCCAGTAGTATTACCGGGGGACAGGGCGGGGGTCAGCCCCAGCATTTT. It codes for CASSITGGQGGGQPQHF. This chain links TRBV19 with TRBJ1-5, with TRBD1 identical over 9 bases. The germline CDR1 and CDR2 sequences are LNHDA and SQIVND (reference sequence). V shed 3 bases, J shed 6 bases, and the junction held 12 bases outside the gene matches. The CDR3 is 17 amino acids.

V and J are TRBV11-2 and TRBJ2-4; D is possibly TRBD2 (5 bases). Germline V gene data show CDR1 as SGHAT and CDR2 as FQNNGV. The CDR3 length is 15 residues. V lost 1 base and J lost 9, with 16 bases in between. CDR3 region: CASSLVLGDEGIQYF. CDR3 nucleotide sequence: TGTGCCAGCAGCTTAGTGTTGGGAGATGAGGGCATTCAGTACTTC.